The source of this T cell receptor (beta chain) is a study of lymphopenia after photon versus proton radiotherapy. Sequenced by immunoSEQ multiplex PCR; TCRdb stores in-frame clones only, minus some. The data contain tens of thousands of clones, approximately 91% of them singletons. V gave up 6 bases and J gave up 0 bases, with 8 bases separating them. The CDR3 has 14 residues. Germline values: CDR1 MRHNA, CDR2 SNTAGT. Points from the study as a whole: Photon-treated patients lost naive T cells and TCR diversity; proton-treated stayed stable.

As to this clone: Its antigen is currently unknown.

Material: peripheral blood, obtained from a patient treated with photon-based radiotherapy. This clonotype was sampled from a woman in her seventies with pancreatic cancer. This chain uses TRBV6-4 with TRBJ2-2; a weak D match, TRBD1 (6 bases). The CDR3 reads CASRRTANTGELFF. Here the CDR3 DNA reads TGTGCCAGCAGACGGACAGCGAACACCGGGGAGCTGTTTTTT.